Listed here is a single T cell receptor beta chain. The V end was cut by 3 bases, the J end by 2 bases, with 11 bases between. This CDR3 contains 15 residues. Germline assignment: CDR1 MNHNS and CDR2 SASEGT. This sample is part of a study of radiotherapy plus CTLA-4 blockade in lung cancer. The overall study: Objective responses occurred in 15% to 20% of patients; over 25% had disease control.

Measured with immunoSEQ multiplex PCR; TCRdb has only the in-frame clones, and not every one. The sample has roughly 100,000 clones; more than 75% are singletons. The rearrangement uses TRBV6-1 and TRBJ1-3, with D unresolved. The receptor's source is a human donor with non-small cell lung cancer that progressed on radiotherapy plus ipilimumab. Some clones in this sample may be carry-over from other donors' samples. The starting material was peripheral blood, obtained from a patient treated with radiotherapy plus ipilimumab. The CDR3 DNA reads TGTGCCAGCAGTGACAGGCCACTTCCTGGAAACACCATATATTTT. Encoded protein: CASSDRPLPGNTIYF.